This entry is about one T cell receptor beta chain. Its specificity is not known. TCRdb re-analysed the RACE reads in MiXCR, keeping a single row per CDR3 protein. The profile shows tens of thousands of distinct CDR3 sequences, around a tenth of them singletons. The time point is: patch test 1, 2 weeks after DPC sensitization. Treatment reported: therapeutic diphenylcyclopropenone sensitization with weekly scalp DPC. The data belong to a study of human T cells and chemical hapten exposure. Notes on the study in general: The number of TCRs over 1 in 1000 frequency stayed unchanged after DPC.

Per the germline V gene, CDR1 is KGHSH and CDR2 is LQKENI. The CDR3 covers 16 residues. Trimming removed 5 bases from V and 3 bases from J; junction bases left unmatched: 8. The rearrangement joins TRBV18 to TRBJ2-5; 11 bases align to TRBD2. The receptor was isolated from a woman in her fifties or sixties with alopecia areata. Some clones in this sample may be carry-over from other donors' samples. Sequencing used whole blood, obtained in connection with sensitization to the hapten diphenylcyclopropenone (DPC). The CDR3 DNA follows: TGTGCCAGCTCATCTAGTAGACTAGCGGGAAAAGAGACCCAGTACTTC. Protein sequence: CASSSSRLAGKETQYF.